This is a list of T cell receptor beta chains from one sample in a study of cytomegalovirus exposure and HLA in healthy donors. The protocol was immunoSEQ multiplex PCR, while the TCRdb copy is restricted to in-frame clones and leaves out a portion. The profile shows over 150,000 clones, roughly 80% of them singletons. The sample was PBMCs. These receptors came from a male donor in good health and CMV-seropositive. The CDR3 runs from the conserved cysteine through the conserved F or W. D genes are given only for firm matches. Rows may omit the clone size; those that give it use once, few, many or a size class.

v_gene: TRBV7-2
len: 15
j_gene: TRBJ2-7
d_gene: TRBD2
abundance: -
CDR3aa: CASSPMTSGRYEQYF
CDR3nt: TGTGCCAGCAGCCCTATGACTAGCGGGAGATACGAGCAGTACTTC

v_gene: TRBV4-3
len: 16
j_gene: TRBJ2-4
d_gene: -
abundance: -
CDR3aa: CASSQDRGLGKNIQYF
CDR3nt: TGCGCCAGCAGCCAAGATAGGGGTCTGGGCAAAAACATTCAGTACTTC

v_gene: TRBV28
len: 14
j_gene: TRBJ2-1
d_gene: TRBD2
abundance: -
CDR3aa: CASSSGGLGNEQFF
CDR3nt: TGTGCCAGCAGTTCTGGGGGACTAGGGAATGAGCAGTTCTTC

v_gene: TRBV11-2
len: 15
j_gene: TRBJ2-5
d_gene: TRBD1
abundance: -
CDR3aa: CASSSRGQGGETQYF
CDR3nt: TGTGCCAGCAGCTCCCGAGGACAGGGGGGGGAGACCCAGTACTTC

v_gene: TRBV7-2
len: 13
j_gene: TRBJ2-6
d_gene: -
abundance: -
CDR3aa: CASSLRQPNGLTF
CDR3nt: TGTGCCAGCAGCCTTCGACAACCCAACGGCCTGACTTTC

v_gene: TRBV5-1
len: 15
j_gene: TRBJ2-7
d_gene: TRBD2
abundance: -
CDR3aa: CASSLSGGSSYEQYF
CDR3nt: TGCGCCAGCAGTCTTAGCGGGGGGAGCTCCTACGAGCAGTACTTC

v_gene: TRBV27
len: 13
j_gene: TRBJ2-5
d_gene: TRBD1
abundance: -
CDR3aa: CASMPDREETQYF
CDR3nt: TGTGCCAGCATGCCAGACAGGGAAGAGACCCAGTACTTC

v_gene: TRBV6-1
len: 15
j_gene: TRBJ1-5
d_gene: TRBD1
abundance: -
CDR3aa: CASRGGQGDRQPQHF
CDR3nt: TGTGCCAGCAGGGGGGGACAGGGGGATCGACAGCCCCAGCATTTT

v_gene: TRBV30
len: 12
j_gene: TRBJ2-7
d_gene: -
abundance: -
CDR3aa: CAWTQGPSPAYF
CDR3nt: TGTGCCTGGACCCAGGGCCCATCGCCCGCGTACTTC

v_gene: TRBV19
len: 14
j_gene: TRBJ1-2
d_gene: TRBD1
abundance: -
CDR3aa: CASEPAQGGYGYTF
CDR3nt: TGTGCCAGTGAACCGGCCCAGGGGGGCTATGGCTACACCTTC

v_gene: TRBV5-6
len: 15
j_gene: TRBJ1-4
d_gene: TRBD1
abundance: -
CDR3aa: CASSLGQGTDEKLFF
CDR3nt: TGTGCCAGCAGCTTGGGACAGGGGACGGATGAAAAACTGTTTTTT

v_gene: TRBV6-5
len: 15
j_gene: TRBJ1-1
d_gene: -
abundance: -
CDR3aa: CASIHRRQFNTEAFF
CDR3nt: TGTGCCAGCATCCACAGGCGGCAGTTTAACACTGAAGCTTTCTTT

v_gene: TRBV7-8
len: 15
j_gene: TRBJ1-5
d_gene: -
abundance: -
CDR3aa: CASRRDSLLDQPQHF
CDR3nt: TGTGCCAGCCGCCGGGACTCCCTACTGGATCAGCCCCAGCATTTT

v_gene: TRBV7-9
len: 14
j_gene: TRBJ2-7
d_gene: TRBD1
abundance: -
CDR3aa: CASSLDRGSDEQYF
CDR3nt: TGTGCCAGCAGCTTGGACAGGGGCTCCGACGAGCAGTACTTC

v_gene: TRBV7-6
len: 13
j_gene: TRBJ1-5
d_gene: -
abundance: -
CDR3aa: CASSLDSGQPQHF
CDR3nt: TGTGCCAGCAGCTTAGACTCAGGGCAGCCCCAGCATTTT

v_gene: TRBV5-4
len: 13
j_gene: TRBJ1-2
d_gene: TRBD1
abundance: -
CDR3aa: CASSPGQQHGYTF
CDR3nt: TGTGCCAGCAGCCCGGGACAGCAACATGGCTACACCTTC

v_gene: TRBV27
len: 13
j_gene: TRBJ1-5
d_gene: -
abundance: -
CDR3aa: CASSLQIHQPQHF
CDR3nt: TGTGCCAGCAGTTTGCAGATTCATCAGCCCCAGCATTTT

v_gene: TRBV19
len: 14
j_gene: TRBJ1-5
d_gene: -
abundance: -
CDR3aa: CASSIAGGNQPQHF
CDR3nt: TGTGCCAGTAGTATTGCGGGGGGCAATCAGCCCCAGCATTTT

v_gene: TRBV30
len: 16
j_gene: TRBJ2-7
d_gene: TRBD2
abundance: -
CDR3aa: CASKPRRAGGTYEQYF
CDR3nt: TGTGCCAGTAAACCTCGGCGGGCGGGAGGGACCTACGAGCAGTACTTC

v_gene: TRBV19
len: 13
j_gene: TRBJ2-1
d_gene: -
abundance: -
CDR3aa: CASNSIAWHEQFF
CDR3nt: TGTGCCAGTAACTCGATAGCATGGCATGAGCAGTTCTTC

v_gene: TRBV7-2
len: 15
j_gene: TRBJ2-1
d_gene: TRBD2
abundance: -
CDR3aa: CASSPTSGGAGEQFF
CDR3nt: TGTGCCAGCAGCCCGACTAGCGGGGGGGCTGGGGAGCAGTTCTTC

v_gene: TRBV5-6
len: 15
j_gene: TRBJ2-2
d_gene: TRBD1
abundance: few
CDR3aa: CASSLHRGVTGELFF
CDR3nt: TGTGCCAGCAGCTTGCACAGGGGGGTCACCGGGGAGCTGTTTTTT

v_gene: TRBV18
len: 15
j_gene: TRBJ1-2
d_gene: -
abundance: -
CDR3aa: CASSPTGRGFGSYTF
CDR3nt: TGTGCCAGCTCTCCTACAGGGCGAGGATTCGGTTCCTACACCTTC

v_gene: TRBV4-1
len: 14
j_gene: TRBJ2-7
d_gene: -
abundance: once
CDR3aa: CASSVQSSSYEQYF
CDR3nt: TGCGCCAGCAGCGTGCAGTCAAGCTCCTACGAGCAGTACTTC

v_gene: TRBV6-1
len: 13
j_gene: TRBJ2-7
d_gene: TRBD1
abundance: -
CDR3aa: CASSWDRSYEQYF
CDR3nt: TGTGCCAGCAGTTGGGACAGAAGCTACGAGCAGTACTTC

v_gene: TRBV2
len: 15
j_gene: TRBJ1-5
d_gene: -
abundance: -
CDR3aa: CASRGLTGYSQPQHF
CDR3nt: TGTGCCAGCAGGGGGCTTACAGGGTATAGCCAGCCCCAGCATTTT

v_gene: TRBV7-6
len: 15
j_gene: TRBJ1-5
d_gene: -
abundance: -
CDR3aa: CASSLAPGENQPQHF
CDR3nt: TGTGCCAGCAGCTTGGCGCCAGGGGAGAATCAGCCCCAGCATTTT

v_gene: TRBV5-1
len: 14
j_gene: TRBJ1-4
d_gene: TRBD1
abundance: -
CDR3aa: CASSMTGEGEKLFF
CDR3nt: TGCGCCAGCAGCATGACAGGGGAGGGGGAAAAACTGTTTTTT

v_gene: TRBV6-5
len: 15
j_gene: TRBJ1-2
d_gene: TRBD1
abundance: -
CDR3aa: CASSYSTTGGYGYTF
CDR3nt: TGTGCCAGCAGTTACTCGACAACAGGGGGTTATGGCTACACCTTC

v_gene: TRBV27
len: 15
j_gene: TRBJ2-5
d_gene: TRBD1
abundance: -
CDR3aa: CASSLYRGTQETQYF
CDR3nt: TGTGCCAGCAGTTTATACAGGGGGACCCAAGAGACCCAGTACTTC

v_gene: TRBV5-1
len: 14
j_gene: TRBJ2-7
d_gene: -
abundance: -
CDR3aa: CASSLASVSYEQYF
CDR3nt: TGCGCCAGCAGCTTGGCTTCGGTCTCCTACGAGCAGTACTTC

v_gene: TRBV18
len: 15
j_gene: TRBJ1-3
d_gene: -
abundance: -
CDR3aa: CASSPYSSSGNTIYF
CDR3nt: TGTGCCAGCTCACCATACTCGAGCTCTGGAAACACCATATATTTT

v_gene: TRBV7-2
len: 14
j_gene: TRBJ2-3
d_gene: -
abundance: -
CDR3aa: CASSLGVFTDTQYF
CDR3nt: TGTGCCAGCAGCTTAGGAGTTTTCACAGATACGCAGTATTTT

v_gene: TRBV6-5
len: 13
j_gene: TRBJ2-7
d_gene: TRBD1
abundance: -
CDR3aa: CASSSDRYDEQYF
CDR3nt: TGTGCCAGCAGTTCGGACAGGTACGACGAGCAGTACTTC

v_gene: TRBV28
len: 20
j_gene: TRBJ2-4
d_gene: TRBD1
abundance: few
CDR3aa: CASSLFGVRTGGLAKNIQYF
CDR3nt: TGTGCCAGCAGTTTATTTGGGGTTCGGACAGGGGGGTTAGCCAAAAACATTCAGTACTTC

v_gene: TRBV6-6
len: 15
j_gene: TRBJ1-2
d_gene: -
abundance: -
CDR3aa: CASSYLGPANYGYTF
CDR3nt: TGTGCCAGCAGTTACTTGGGGCCGGCGAACTATGGCTACACCTTC

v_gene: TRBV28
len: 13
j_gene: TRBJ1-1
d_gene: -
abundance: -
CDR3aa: CASLTRRDSEAFF
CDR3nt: TGTGCCAGCCTTACACGCCGAGACAGTGAAGCTTTCTTT

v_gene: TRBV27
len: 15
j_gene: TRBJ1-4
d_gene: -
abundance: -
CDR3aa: CASRLTVATNEKLFF
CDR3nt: TGTGCCAGCAGATTGACAGTTGCAACTAATGAAAAACTGTTTTTT

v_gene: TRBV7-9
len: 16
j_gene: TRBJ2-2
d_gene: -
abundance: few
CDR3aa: CASSPGSGAFTGELFF
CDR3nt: TGTGCCAGCAGCCCGGGCAGCGGAGCGTTTACCGGGGAGCTGTTTTTT

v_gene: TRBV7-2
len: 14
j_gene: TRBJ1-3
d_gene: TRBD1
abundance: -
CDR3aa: CASSQGQGGNTIYF
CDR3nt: TGTGCCAGCAGCCAGGGACAGGGAGGAAACACCATATATTTT

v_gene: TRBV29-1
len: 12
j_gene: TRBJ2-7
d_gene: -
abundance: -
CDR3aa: CSVGQLELEQYF
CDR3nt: TGCAGCGTTGGACAGCTAGAACTCGAGCAGTACTTC

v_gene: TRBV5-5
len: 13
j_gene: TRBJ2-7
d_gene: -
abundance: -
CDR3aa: CASTRPQGHEQYF
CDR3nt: TGTGCCAGCACCCGACCCCAGGGCCACGAGCAGTACTTC

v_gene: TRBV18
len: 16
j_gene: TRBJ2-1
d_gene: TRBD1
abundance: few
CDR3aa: CASSHPPGQTYNEQFF
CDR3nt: TGTGCCAGCTCCCACCCTCCGGGACAGACTTACAATGAGCAGTTCTTC

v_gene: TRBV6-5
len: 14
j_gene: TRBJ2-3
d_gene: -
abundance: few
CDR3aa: CASSYSGGGDTQYF
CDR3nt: TGTGCCAGCAGTTACTCAGGTGGGGGGGATACGCAGTATTTT

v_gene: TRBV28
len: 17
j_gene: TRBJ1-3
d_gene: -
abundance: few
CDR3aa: CASTLWGSRSGGNTIYF
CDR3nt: TGTGCCAGCACCTTATGGGGGAGCAGGTCGGGTGGAAACACCATATATTTT

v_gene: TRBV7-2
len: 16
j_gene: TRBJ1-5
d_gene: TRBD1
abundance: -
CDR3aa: CASSPTTGLVNQPQHF
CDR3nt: TGTGCCAGCAGCCCTACGACAGGGTTGGTCAATCAGCCCCAGCATTTT